This entry lists 8 T cell receptor beta chains sequenced from one sample in a study of blood T cell repertoires in COVID-19. Data came from immunoSEQ multiplex PCR; TCRdb stores just in-frame clones and leaves some out. The sample contains approximately 75,000 clones, approximately 84% of which appear only once. Sequencing was done on a sample of peripheral blood. The source is a man between 45 and 60 years old with COVID-19, enrolled during active disease.

With respect to this clone: The sample contains more than one DNA sequence encoding this CDR3. This chain uses TRBV6-4 with TRBJ2-3, with 7 bases aligning to TRBD2. V gave up 0 bases and J gave up 6 bases; unmatched junction bases: 3. The germline V gene encodes CDR1 MRHNA and CDR2 SNTAGT. The CDR3 loop spans 14 amino acids. DNA for the CDR3: TGTGCCAGCAGTGACTCGGGAGGGGCGGATACGCAGTATTTT. Amino acids: CASSDSGGADTQYF.

The gene calls are TRBV11-2 and TRBJ2-7; no firm D call. The CDR3 is 13 residues long. From germline, CDR1 is SGHAT and CDR2 FQNNGV. The ends were cut back, 5 bases at V and 0 bases at J, with 8 bases in the middle. The chain's CDR3 is CASSPTGSYEQYF. The CDR3 nucleotides read TGTGCCAGCAGCCCAACGGGCTCCTACGAGCAGTACTTC. The variable domain in full, with the rest retrieved from reference TRBV11-2 and TRBJ2-7, is EAGVAQSPRYKIIEKRQSVAFWCNPISGHATLYWYQQILGQGPKLLIQFQNNGVVDDSQLPKDRFSAERLKGVDSTLKIQPAKLEDSAVYLCASSPTGSYEQYFGPGTRLTVT.

The chain has TRBV7-8 and TRBJ2-7; D is perhaps TRBD1 (6 bases). V was clipped by 5 bases and J by 0 bases, with 14 bases between them. CDR3 length: 15 amino acids. CDR1 is SGHVS, CDR2 FQNEAQ, per germline. In DNA form, the CDR3 reads TGTGCCAGCAGCCTGGGGCAGGGGTACTCCTACGAGCAGTACTTC. It is translated as CASSLGQGYSYEQYF.

The V gene is TRBV28, the J gene TRBJ1-2, with TRBD1 identical over 8 bases. The junction had 6 bases not matched to a gene; V was cut back by 1 base and J by 8 bases. Germline V lookup: CDR1 MDHEN, CDR2 SYDVKM. The CDR3 spans 14 residues. The CDR3 reads CASSLFQGAYGYTF. The CDR3 DNA sequence: TGTGCCAGCAGTTTATTCCAGGGGGCCTACGGCTACACCTTC.

The V call is TRBV4-2, the J call TRBJ2-3; weak D call: TRBD2 (5 bases). The CDR3 covers 17 residues. Trimming removed 0 bases at V and 3 bases at J, with 16 bases between. Germline CDR1 is LGHNA and CDR2 is YNFKEQ. DNA of the CDR3: TGTGCCAGCAGCCAAGATAGCCTCGCGGAGGTGACAGATACGCAGTATTTT. Translated: CASSQDSLAEVTDTQYF.

The CDR3: CASSPPAGSGYGYTF. CDR3 in DNA: TGTGCCAGCAGCCCCCCTGCGGGCTCGGGCTATGGCTACACCTTC. The gene calls are TRBV5-6 and TRBJ1-2; D not certain. Germline V gives CDR1 SGHDT, CDR2 YYEEEE. The CDR3 runs 15 residues. The V and J ends lost 4 bases and 4 bases respectively, with 17 bases between them.

This clone was counted once. The chain combines TRBV18 with TRBJ2-3, with a tentative D call TRBD2 (5 bases). The CDR3 spans 15 residues. V was clipped by 3 bases and J by 0 bases, with 10 bases between them. Per germline, CDR1 KGHSH and CDR2 LQKENI. This CDR3 reads CASSPDGVSTDTQYF. CDR3 nucleotide sequence: TGTGCCAGCTCACCTGACGGGGTTAGCACAGATACGCAGTATTTT.

This sequence joins TRBV5-1 and TRBJ2-7, with 9 bases identical to TRBD1. There are 14 residues in the CDR3. Germline loops: CDR1 SGHRS, CDR2 YFSETQ. Trimming at V came to 4 bases and at J to 5 bases, leaving 7 bases not matched to a gene. The CDR3 region has the DNA TGCGCCAGCAGCCCCGGGACAGGGCGCCACGAGCAGTACTTC. It codes for CASSPGTGRHEQYF.